The clone carrying this T cell receptor beta chain was detected many times. Its antigen is still unknown. Germline V CDR1 and CDR2: MGHDK, SYGVNS. The CDR3 covers 13 residues. V was clipped by 1 base and J by 7 bases, with 9 bases between them. Via MiXCR, TCRdb re-called the reads, giving one row per CDR3 protein. Of 130,000 or so distinct CDR3 sequences in the sample, 5.5% to 8% are singletons; the top ten hold about a sixth. This sample was taken from a study of T cell repertoires in cytomegalovirus infection. Overall study context: TCR beta signatures that were public indicated CMV infection and matching HLA type.

Broader study findings: Carriage of CMV together with the relevant HLA was identifiable through cumulative public TCR beta family frequency. The response measured ex vivo was dominated by TCR beta clonotypes (HLA-C-restricted and CMV-specific).

The sequence came from a human donor in good health (CMV status not recorded). Some clones in this sample may be carry-over from other donors' samples. The J gene is TRBJ2-3, the V gene TRBV25-1, with D unresolved. The sequenced material came from PBMCs. CDR3 sequence (DNA): TGTGCCAGCAGTGAATCCATTGGGAATACGCAGTATTTT. This codes for CASSESIGNTQYF.